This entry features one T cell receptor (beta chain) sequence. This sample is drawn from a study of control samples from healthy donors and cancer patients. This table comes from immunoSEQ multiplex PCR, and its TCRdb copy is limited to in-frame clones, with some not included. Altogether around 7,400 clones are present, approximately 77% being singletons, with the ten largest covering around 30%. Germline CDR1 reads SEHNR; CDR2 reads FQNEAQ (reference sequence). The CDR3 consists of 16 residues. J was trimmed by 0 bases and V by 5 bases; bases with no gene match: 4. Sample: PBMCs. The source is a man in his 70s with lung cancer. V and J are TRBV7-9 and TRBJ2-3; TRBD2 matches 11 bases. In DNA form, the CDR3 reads TGTGCCAGCAGCCAATTAGCGGGAGGGAGCACAGATACGCAGTATTTT. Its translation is CASSQLAGGSTDTQYF. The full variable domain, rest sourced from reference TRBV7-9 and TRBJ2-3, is DTGVSQNPRHKITKRGQNVTFRCDPISEHNRLYWYRQTLGQGPEFLTYFQNEAQLEKSRLLSDRFSAERPKGSFSTLEIQRTEQGDSAMYLCASSQLAGGSTDTQYFGPGTRLTVL.